This T cell receptor beta chain is drawn from a study of identical twins. The germline CDR1 and CDR2 sequences are MNHEY and SVGEGT. V dropped 5 bases and J dropped 0 bases, with 11 bases sitting between them. CDR3 size: 14 residues. Via MiXCR, TCRdb re-called the 5' RACE reads, giving one row per CDR3 protein. There are 640,000 or so distinct CDR3 sequences in the sample; 6% to 6.5% occur only once, and around 1.7% lies in the top ten. The V and J genes are TRBV6-2 or TRBV6-3 and TRBJ2-7; possible D gene TRBD2, 6 bases. The sequenced sample was naive T cells sorted from blood. The TCR sequence derives from a man aged 18-30 years in good health. The CDR3 sequence: CASSRLALSYEQYF. The CDR3 bases are TGTGCCAGCAGTCGCCTAGCGCTCTCCTACGAGCAGTACTTC.